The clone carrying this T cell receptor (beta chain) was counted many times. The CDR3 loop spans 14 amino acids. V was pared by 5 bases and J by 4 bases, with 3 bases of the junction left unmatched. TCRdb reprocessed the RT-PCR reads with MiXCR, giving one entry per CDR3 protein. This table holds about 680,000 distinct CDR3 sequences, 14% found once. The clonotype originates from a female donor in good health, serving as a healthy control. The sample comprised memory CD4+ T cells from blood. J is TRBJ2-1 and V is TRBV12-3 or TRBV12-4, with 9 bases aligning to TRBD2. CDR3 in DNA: TGTGCCAGCAGTATGCGGGAGGGTTACAATGAGCAGTTCTTC. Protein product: CASSMREGYNEQFF.